This T cell receptor (beta chain) originates from a study of low-dose radiotherapy and immunotherapy resistance in tumors. About the research overall: Patients received cyclophosphamide 200 mg/m2 intravenously every two weeks, the day before radiation-immunotherapy.

The ends lost 4 bases at V and 1 base at J; junction bases unmatched: 7. The CDR3 is 15 amino acids. Germline V gives CDR1 SGHRS, CDR2 YFSETQ. Primers used for first-strand cDNA, a TRAV- and TRBV-specific set, covered both alpha and beta chains. Over approximately 20 PCR cycles, TCRs were amplified from a constant-region primer and V-primer adapter. One entry per CDR3 protein, called by TCRdb with MiXCR from the reads. The profile shows approximately 9,700 distinct CDR3 sequences, approximately 40% of them singletons. This clonotype has only a few counts. The chain recombines TRBV5-1 with TRBJ1-1; TRBD1 aligns across 7 bases. This clonotype was obtained from a human donor with advanced metastatic prostate, ovarian, gallbladder or colorectal cancer (not recorded which). This table probably holds off-target reads from a library built for another chain. The CDR3 DNA is TGCGCCAGCAGCCCCACAGGGGTGAGGAACACTGAAGCTTTCTTT. It translates to CASSPTGVRNTEAFF.